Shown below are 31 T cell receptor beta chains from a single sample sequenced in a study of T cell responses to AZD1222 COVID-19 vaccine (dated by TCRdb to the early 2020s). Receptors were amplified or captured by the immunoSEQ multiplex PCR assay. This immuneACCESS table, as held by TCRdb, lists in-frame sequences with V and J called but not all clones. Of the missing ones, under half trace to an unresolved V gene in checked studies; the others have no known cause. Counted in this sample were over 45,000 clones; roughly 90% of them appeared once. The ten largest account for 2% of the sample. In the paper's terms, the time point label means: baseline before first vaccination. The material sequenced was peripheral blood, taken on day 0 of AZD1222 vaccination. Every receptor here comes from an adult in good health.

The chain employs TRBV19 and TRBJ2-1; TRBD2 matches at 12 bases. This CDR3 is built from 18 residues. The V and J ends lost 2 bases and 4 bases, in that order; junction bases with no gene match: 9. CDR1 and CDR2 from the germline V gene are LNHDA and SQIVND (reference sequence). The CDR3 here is CASSILAGGPSRYNEQFF. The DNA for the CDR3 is TGTGCCAGTAGTATACTAGCGGGAGGGCCCTCGAGGTACAATGAGCAGTTCTTC. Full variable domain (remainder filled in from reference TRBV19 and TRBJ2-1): DGGITQSPKYLFRKEGQNVTLSCEQNLNHDAMYWYRQDPGQGLRLIYYSQIVNDFQKGDIAEGYSVSREKKESFPLTVTSAQKNPTAFYLCASSILAGGPSRYNEQFFGPGTRLTVL.

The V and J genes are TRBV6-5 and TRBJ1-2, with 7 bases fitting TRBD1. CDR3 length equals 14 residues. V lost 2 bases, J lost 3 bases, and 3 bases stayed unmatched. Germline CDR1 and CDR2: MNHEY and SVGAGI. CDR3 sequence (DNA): TGTGCCAGCAGTTACGACAGGGCGTACTATGGCTACACCTTC. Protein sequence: CASSYDRAYYGYTF.

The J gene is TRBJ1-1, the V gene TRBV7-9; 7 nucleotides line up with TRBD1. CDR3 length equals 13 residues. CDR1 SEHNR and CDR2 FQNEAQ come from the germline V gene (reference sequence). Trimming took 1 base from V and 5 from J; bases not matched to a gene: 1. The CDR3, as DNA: TGTGCCAGCAGCTTAGAGGGACAGACTGAAGCTTTCTTT. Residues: CASSLEGQTEAFF.

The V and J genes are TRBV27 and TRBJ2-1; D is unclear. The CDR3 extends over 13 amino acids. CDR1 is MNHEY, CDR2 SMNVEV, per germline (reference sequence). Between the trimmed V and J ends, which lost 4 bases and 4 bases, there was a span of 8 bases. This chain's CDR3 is CASSYRQYNEQFF. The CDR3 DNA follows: TGTGCCAGCAGTTATCGGCAATACAATGAGCAGTTCTTC.

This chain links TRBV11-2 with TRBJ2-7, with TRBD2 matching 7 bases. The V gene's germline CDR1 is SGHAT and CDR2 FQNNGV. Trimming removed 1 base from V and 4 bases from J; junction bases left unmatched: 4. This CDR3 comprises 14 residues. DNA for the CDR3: TGTGCCAGCAGCTTAGGACTAGCAGGTTACGAGCAGTACTTC. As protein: CASSLGLAGYEQYF.

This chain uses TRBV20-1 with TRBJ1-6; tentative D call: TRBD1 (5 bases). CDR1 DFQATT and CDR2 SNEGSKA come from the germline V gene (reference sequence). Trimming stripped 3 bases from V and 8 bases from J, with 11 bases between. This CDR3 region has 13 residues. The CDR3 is CSASGQGDSPLHF. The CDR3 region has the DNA TGCAGTGCTAGTGGTCAGGGCGATTCACCCCTCCACTTT.

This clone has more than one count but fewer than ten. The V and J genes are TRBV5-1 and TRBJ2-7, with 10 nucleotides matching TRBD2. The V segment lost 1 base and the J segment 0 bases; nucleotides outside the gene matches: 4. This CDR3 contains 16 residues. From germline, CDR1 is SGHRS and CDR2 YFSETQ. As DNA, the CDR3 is TGCGCCAGCAGCTTGCAGCCTAGCGGGAGCTCCTACGAGCAGTACTTC. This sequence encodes CASSLQPSGSSYEQYF.

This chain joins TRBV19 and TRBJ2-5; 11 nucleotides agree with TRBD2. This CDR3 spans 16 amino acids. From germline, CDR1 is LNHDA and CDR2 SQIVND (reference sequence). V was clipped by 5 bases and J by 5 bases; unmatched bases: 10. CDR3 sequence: CASSLLAGGPGETQYF. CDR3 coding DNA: TGTGCCAGTAGTCTCTTAGCGGGAGGGCCGGGGGAGACCCAGTACTTC.

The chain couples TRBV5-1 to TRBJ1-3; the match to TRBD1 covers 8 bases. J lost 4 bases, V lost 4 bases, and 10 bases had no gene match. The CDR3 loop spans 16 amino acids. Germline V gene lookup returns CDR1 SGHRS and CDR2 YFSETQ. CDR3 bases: TGCGCCAGCAGCACGAGGACAGGGTCGACGGGAAACACCATATATTTT. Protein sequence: CASSTRTGSTGNTIYF. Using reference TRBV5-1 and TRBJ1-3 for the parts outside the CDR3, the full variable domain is KAGVTQTPRYLIKTRGQQVTLSCSPISGHRSVSWYQQTPGQGLQFLFEYFSETQRNKGNFPGRFSGRQFSNSRSEMNVSTLELGDSALYLCASSTRTGSTGNTIYFGEGSWLTVV.

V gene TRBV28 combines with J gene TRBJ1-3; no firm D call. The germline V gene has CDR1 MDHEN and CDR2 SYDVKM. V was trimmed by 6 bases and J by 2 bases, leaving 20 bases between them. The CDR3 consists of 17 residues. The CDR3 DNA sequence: TGTGCCAGCAGCCGTTGGCCCGCGGGATTAACTGGAAACACCATATATTTT. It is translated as CASSRWPAGLTGNTIYF.

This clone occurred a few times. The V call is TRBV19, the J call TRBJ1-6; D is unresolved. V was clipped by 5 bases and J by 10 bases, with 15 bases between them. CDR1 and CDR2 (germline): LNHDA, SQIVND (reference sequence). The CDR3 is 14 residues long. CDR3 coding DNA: TGTGCCAGTAGTGAAACCTGGTTAAACTCACCCCTCCACTTT. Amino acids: CASSETWLNSPLHF.

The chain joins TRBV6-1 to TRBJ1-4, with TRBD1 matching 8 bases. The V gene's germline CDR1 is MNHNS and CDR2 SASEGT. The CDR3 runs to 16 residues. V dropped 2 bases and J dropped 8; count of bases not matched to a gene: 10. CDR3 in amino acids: CASSERPGQGGEKLFF. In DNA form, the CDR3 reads TGTGCCAGCAGTGAAAGGCCCGGACAGGGAGGGGAAAAACTGTTTTTT.

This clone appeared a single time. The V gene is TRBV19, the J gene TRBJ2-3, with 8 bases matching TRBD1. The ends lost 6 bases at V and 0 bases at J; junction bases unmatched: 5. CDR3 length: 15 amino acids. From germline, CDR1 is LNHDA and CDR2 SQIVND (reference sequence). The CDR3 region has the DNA TGTGCCAGTAGCACCCGACAGGGGAGCACAGATACGCAGTATTTT. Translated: CASSTRQGSTDTQYF.

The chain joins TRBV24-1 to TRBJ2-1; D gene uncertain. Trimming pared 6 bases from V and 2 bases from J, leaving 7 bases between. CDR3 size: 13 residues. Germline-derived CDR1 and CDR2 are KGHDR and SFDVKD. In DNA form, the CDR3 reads TGTGCCACCAGTTCTGTAGCCTACAATGAGCAGTTCTTC. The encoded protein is CATSSVAYNEQFF.

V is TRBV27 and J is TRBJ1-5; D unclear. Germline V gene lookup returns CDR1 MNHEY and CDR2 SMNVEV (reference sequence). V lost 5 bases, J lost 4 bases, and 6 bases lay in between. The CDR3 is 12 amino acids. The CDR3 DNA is TGTGCCAGCAGTCCCAGAAATCAGCCCCAGCATTTT. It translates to CASSPRNQPQHF.

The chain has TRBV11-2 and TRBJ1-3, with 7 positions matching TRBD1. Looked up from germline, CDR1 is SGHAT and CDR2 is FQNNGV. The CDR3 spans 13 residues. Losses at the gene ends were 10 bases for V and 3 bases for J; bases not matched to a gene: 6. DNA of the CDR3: TGTGCCATCGACAGGGAGATTGGAAACACCATATATTTT. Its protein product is CAIDREIGNTIYF.

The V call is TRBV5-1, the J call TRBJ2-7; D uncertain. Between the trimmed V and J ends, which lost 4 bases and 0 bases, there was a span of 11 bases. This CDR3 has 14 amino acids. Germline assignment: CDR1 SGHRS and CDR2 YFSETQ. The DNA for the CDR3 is TGCGCCAGCAGCCCGGAGCGTTCCTCCTACGAGCAGTACTTC. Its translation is CASSPERSSYEQYF.

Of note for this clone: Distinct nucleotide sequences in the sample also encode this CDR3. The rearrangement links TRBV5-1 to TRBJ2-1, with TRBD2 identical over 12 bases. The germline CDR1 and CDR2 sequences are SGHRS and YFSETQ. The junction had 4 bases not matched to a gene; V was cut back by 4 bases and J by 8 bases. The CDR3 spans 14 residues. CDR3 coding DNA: TGCGCCAGCAGCCCGACTAGCGGGAGCGATGAGCAGTTCTTC. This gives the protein CASSPTSGSDEQFF.

The CDR3 nucleotides are TGTGCCAGCAGCTTAACGTTTGCGTCCGCGAACACCGGGGAGCTGTTTTTT. It codes for CASSLTFASANTGELFF. The rearrangement joins TRBV7-3 to TRBJ2-2; unclear D gene. CDR3 length: 17 residues. Trimming took off 0 bases at V and 0 bases at J, with 11 bases between the two ends. Per the germline V gene, CDR1 is SGHTA and CDR2 is FQGTGA.

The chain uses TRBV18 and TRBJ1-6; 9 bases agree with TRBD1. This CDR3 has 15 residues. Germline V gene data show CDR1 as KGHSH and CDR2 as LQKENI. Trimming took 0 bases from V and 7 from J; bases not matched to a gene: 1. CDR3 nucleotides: TGTGCCAGCTCACCACCAGGACAGGGGAATTCACCCCTCCACTTT. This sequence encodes CASSPPGQGNSPLHF.

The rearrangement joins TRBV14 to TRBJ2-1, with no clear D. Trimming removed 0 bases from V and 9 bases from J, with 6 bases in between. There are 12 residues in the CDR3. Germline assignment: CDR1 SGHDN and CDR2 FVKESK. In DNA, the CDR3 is TGTGCCAGCAGCCAAGAATGGGCTGAGCAGTTCTTC. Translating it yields CASSQEWAEQFF.

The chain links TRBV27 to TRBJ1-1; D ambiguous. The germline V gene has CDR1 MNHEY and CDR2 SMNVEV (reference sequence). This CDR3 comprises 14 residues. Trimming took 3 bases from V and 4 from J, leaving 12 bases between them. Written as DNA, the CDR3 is TGTGCCAGCAGTTTGACCCCCGCGACCACTGAAGCTTTCTTT. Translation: CASSLTPATTEAFF.

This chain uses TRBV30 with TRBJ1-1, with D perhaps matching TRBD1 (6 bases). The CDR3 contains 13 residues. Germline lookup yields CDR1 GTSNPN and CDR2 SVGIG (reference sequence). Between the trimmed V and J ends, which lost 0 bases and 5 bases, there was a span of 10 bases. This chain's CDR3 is CAWSVGGWTEAFF. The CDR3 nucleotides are TGTGCCTGGAGTGTAGGGGGGTGGACTGAAGCTTTCTTT.

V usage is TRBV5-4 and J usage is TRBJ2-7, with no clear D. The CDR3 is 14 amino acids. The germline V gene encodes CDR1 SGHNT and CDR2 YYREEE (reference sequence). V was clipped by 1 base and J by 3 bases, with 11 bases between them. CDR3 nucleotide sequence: TGTGCCAGCAGCTTGCAAGGGAATTTCTACGAGCAGTACTTC. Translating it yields CASSLQGNFYEQYF.

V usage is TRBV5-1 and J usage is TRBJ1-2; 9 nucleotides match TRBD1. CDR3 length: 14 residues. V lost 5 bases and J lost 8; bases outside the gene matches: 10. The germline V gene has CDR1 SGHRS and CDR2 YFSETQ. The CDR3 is CASRPGQGNSGYTF. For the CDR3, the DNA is TGCGCCAGCAGACCCGGACAGGGGAATAGCGGCTACACCTTC. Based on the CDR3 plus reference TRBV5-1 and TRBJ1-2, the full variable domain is KAGVTQTPRYLIKTRGQQVTLSCSPISGHRSVSWYQQTPGQGLQFLFEYFSETQRNKGNFPGRFSGRQFSNSRSEMNVSTLELGDSALYLCASRPGQGNSGYTFGSGTRLTVV.

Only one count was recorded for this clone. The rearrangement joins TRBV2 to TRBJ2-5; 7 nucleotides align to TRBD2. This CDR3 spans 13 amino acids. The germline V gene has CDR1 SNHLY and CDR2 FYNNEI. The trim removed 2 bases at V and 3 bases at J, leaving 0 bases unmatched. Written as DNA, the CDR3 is TGTGCCAGCAGTGAACTAGCGGAAGAGACCCAGTACTTC. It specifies CASSELAEETQYF.

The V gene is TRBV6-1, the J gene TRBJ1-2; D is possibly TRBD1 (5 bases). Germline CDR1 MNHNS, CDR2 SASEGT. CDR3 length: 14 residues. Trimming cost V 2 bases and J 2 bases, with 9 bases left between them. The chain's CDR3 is CASSEIPGNYGYTF. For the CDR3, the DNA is TGTGCCAGCAGTGAAATTCCAGGGAACTATGGCTACACCTTC.

The CDR3 bases are TGTGCCAGCAGAGAGGCAGGGGGTGAGGAAAAACTGTTTTTT. Amino acids: CASREAGGEEKLFF. The chain employs TRBV6-5 and TRBJ1-4, with 7 bases lining up with TRBD1. The V and J ends lost 6 bases and 8 bases, in that order; junction bases with no gene match: 9. From germline, CDR1 is MNHEY and CDR2 SVGAGI. The CDR3 consists of 14 residues.

CDR3 sequence (DNA): TGTGCCAGCAGCTTGGCGGCGGGACACACATTGGGGGAGACCCAGTACTTC. It codes for CASSLAAGHTLGETQYF. This sequence joins TRBV5-4 and TRBJ2-5; tentatively, D is TRBD1 or TRBD2 (6 bases each). Germline values: CDR1 SGHNT, CDR2 YYREEE (reference sequence). The CDR3 extends over 17 amino acids. The V end lost 0 bases, the J end lost 5 bases, and 20 bases lay between the germline ends.

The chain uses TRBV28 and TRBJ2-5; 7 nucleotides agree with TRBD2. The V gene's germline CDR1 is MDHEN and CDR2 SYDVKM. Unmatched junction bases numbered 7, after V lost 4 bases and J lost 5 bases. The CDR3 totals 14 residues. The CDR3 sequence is CASSSPLGGETQYF. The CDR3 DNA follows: TGTGCCAGCAGTTCCCCCCTGGGGGGGGAGACCCAGTACTTC.

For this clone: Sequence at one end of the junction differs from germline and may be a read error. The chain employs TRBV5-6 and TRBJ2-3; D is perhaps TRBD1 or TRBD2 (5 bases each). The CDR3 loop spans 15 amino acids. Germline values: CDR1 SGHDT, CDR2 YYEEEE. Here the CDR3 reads CASSSSGGSTDTQYF. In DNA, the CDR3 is TGTGCCAGTAGCTCCAGTGGGGGAAGCACAGATACGCAGTATTTT.